This is a list of T cell receptor beta chains from one sample in a study of long-term antiretroviral therapy in people with HIV. Produced via immunoSEQ multiplex PCR; TCRdb's table is partial and in-frame only. The repertoire holds under 9,000 clones, with approximately 80% as singletons. Sample: unsorted PBMCs, taken 0.1 years after starting antiretroviral therapy. The receptors were gathered from a middle-aged man with HIV. Each CDR3 is given with its conserved first and last residue. The order of the fields is clone size, D gene, J gene, V gene, CDR3 protein, CDR3 DNA. The D gene is left open where the match is weak. Clone size, where shown, is once, few, many, or a class for clones that have expanded.

>large|TRBD2|TRBJ2-5|TRBV6-5
CASSYSSGGLEVTQYF
TGTGCCAGCAGTTACTCTAGCGGGGGGCTAGAAGTGACCCAGTACTTC
>NA|NA|TRBJ2-7|TRBV21-1
CASSGSLDRPTYEQYF
TGTGCCAGCAGCGGGTCGCTTGACAGGCCTACCTACGAGCAGTACTTC
>NA|TRBD2|TRBJ2-3|TRBV4-1
CASSSVAGASTDTQYF
TGCGCCAGCAGCTCAGTAGCGGGGGCGAGCACAGATACGCAGTATTTT
>NA|TRBD1|TRBJ2-7|TRBV5-5
CASSLEGGFYEQYF
TGTGCCAGCAGCTTGGAAGGGGGCTTCTACGAGCAGTACTTC
>NA|NA|TRBJ1-2|TRBV5-1
CASSLESVENYGYTF
TGCGCCAGCAGCTTGGAATCAGTGGAAAACTATGGCTACACCTTC
>NA|NA|TRBJ2-3|TRBV5-4
CASRSPGTTDTQYF
TGTGCCAGCAGATCGCCAGGGACCACAGATACGCAGTATTTT
>large|TRBD2|TRBJ2-7|TRBV2
CASSDGGLAYEQYF
TGTGCCAGCAGTGACGGGGGGTTGGCCTACGAGCAGTACTTC
>few|NA|TRBJ2-7|TRBV7-9
CASSSEYEQYF
TGTGCCAGCAGCTCCGAATACGAGCAGTACTTC
>NA|TRBD2|TRBJ2-1|TRBV5-6
CASSRGGSYSYNEQFF
TGTGCCAGCAGCCGGGGGGGGTCCTACTCCTACAATGAGCAGTTCTTC
>NA|NA|TRBJ2-7|TRBV2
CASSGSGTGFEQYF
TGTGCCAGCAGTGGTTCCGGGACCGGTTTCGAGCAGTACTTC
>NA|NA|TRBJ1-1|TRBV14
CASSQDIYTEAFF
TGTGCCAGCAGCCAAGACATCTACACTGAAGCTTTCTTT
>NA|NA|TRBJ1-2|TRBV5-1
CASAPPGYGYTF
TGCGCCAGCGCCCCTCCAGGCTATGGCTACACCTTC
>NA|NA|TRBJ1-2|TRBV2
CASSYRPGGYTF
TGTGCCAGCAGCTACCGACCGGGAGGCTACACCTTC
>NA|NA|TRBJ1-6|TRBV28
CASRPTGISYNSPLHF
TGTGCCAGCAGGCCTACAGGGATCTCCTATAATTCACCCCTCCACTTT
>few|NA|TRBJ1-3|TRBV5-6
CASSSNTDGGGNTIYF
TGTGCCAGCAGCTCCAACACCGACGGAGGAGGAAACACCATATATTTT
>NA|NA|TRBJ2-2|TRBV19
CASSILNTGELFF
TGTGCCAGTAGTATTCTCAACACCGGGGAGCTGTTTTTT